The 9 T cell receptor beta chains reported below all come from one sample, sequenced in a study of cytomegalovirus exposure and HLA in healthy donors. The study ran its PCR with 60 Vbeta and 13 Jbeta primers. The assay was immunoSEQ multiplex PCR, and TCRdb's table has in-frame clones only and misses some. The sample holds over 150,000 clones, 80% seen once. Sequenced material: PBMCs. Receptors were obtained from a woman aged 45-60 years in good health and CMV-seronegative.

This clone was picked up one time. The CDR3 is CASSIDPGGTEAFF. The CDR3, as DNA: TGTGCCAGTAGTATAGATCCGGGGGGAACTGAAGCTTTCTTT. The chain has TRBV19 and TRBJ1-1; the D gene is possibly TRBD1 (5 bases). The germline CDR1 and CDR2 sequences are LNHDA and SQIVND (reference sequence). V was trimmed by 0 bases and J by 5 bases, leaving 10 bases between them. The CDR3 contains 14 residues.

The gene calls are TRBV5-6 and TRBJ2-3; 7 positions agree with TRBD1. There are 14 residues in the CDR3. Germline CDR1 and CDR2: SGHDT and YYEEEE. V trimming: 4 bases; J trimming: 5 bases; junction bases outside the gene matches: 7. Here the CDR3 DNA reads TGTGCCAGCAGCGGCAGGGGGAAGGAAGATACGCAGTATTTT. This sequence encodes CASSGRGKEDTQYF.

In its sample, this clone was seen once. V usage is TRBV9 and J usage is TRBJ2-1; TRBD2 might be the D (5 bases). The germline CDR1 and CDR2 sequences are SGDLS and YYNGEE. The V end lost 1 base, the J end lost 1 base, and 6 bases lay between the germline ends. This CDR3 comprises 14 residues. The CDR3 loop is CASSVIASYNEQFF. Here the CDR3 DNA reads TGTGCCAGCAGCGTAATAGCGTCCTACAATGAGCAGTTCTTC.

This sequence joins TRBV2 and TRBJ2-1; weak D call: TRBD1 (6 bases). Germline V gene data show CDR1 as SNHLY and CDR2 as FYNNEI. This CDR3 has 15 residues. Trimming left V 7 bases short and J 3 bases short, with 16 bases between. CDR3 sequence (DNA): TGTGCCAGCACCCAGGACAGATTAGACTACAATGAGCAGTTCTTC. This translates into CASTQDRLDYNEQFF. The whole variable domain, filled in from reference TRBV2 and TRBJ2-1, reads EPEVTQTPSHQVTQMGQEVILRCVPISNHLYFYWYRQILGQKVEFLVSFYNNEISEKSEIFDDQFSVERPDGSNFTLKIRSTKLEDSAMYFCASTQDRLDYNEQFFGPGTRLTVL.

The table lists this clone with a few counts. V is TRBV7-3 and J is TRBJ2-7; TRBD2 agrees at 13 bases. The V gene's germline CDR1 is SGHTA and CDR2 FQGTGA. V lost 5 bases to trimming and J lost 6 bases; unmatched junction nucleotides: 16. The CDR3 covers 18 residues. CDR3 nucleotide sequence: TGTGCCAGCAGCCAACTAAATCGGACTAGCGGGAGTATGGGCGAGCAGTACTTC. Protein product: CASSQLNRTSGSMGEQYF.

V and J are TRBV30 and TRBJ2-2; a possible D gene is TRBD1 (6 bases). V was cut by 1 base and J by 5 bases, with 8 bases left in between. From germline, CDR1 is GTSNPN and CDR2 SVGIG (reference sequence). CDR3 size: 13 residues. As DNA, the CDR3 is TGTGCCTGGAGTGGGGGGCGAACCGGGGAGCTGTTTTTT. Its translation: CAWSGGRTGELFF.

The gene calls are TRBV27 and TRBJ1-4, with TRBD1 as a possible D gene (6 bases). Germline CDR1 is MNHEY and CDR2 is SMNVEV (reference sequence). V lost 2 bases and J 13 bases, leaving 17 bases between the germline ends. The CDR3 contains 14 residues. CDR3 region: CASSLRYRDKGLFF. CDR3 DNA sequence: TGTGCCAGCAGTTTACGGTACCGGGACAAGGGACTGTTTTTT.

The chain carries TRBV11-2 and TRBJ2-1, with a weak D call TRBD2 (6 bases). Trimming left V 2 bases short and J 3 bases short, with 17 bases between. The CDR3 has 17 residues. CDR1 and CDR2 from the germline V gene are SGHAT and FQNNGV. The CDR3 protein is CASSLYTSAGSYNEQFF. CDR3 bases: TGTGCCAGCAGCTTATACACATCGGCGGGGAGCTACAATGAGCAGTTCTTC.

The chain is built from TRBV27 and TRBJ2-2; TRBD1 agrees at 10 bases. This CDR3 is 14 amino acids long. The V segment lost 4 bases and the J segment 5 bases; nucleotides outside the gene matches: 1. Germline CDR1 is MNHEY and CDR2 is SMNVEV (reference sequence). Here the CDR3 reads CASSWTGGTGELFF. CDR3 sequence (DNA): TGTGCCAGCAGTTGGACAGGGGGGACCGGGGAGCTGTTTTTT.